The 7 T cell receptor beta chains below come from one sample, sequenced in a study of tumor and adjacent non-tumor tissue in lung cancer. Three rounds of nested PCR, following a modified ARM-PCR protocol, produced the TCRbeta library. From the multiplex PCR reads, TCRdb called clonotypes with MiXCR, one entry per CDR3 protein. The sample lists approximately 110,000 distinct CDR3 sequences, more than 70% occurring once. This sample's RNA came from whole unsorted tissue. The source material was lung tumor tissue. The receptors come from a woman aged 55-69 years with non-small cell lung cancer.

About this clonotype: The junction and the germline gene differ at one end; a read error may be behind it. This chain links TRBV24-1 with TRBJ2-5, with TRBD2 matching over 9 bases. Germline-derived CDR1 and CDR2 are KGHDR and SFDVKD. This CDR3 comprises 15 residues. Here the CDR3 reads CAPSALAGTQETQYF. The CDR3 DNA reads TGTGCCCCCAGTGCCCTAGCGGGGACCCAAGAGACCCAGTACTTC.

This clonotype was detected only once. No conserved phenylalanine or tryptophan ends this CDR3, so it is likely a read error. In DNA form, the CDR3 reads TGCAGTGCTATAAGGGACCAATACTATGAGCAGTTCATC. It is translated as CSAIRDQYYEQFI. This chain links TRBV20-1 with TRBJ2-1, with D perhaps assigned TRBD1 or TRBD2 (5 bases each). This CDR3 comprises 13 residues. V dropped 4 bases and J dropped 8 bases, with 15 bases sitting between them. Looked up from germline, CDR1 is DFQATT and CDR2 is SNEGSKA (reference sequence).

J is TRBJ2-1 and V is TRBV5-1; unclear D gene. Germline V gene sequence: CDR1 SGHRS, CDR2 YFSETQ. The CDR3 sequence is 13 residues long. Trimming shortened V by 2 bases and J by 6 bases, and 9 bases separated the two germline ends. CDR3 nucleotide sequence: TGCGCCAGCAGCTTTATCGGTTTCAATGAGCAGTTCTTC. Amino acid sequence: CASSFIGFNEQFF.

As for this clonotype: An end of the junction differs from the germline gene, which may be a read error. The chain recombines TRBV6-2 or TRBV6-3 with TRBJ1-2; a possible D gene is TRBD1 (5 bases). The CDR3 spans 13 residues. Germline CDR1 is MNHEY and CDR2 is SVGEGT. CDR3 sequence (DNA): TGTGCCACCACGGATGACAGCAACTATGACTACACCTTT. Protein: CATTDDSNYDYTF.

This clonotype is a singleton in its sample. Just one base apart from a much larger clone, this may be a read error. The J gene is TRBJ1-1, the V gene TRBV19; possibly TRBD1 for D (5 bases). The CDR3 runs 15 residues. From germline, CDR1 is LNHDA and CDR2 SQIVND (reference sequence). The CDR3 region is CTSTRQPGGNTEAFF. For the CDR3, the DNA is TGTACCAGTACCCGACAGCCGGGAGGGAACACTGAAGCTTTCTTT.

The rearrangement uses TRBV11-3 and TRBJ2-7; tentative D call: TRBD2 (5 bases). V was trimmed by 0 bases and J by 10 bases, leaving 13 bases between them. The germline V gene encodes CDR1 SGHNT and CDR2 YENEEA. This CDR3 has 13 amino acids. CDR3 bases: TGTGCCAGCAGCTTAGATACGGGAACCTACCAGTACTTC. Its protein is CASSLDTGTYQYF.

This clonotype was observed a single time. V usage is TRBV12-3 or TRBV12-4 and J usage is TRBJ2-3; 8 bases agree with TRBD2. This CDR3 is 14 amino acids long. CDR3 protein: CASCLAGPTDTQYF. The DNA of the CDR3 is TGTGCTAGCTGTTTAGCGGGGCCCACAGATACGCAGTATTTT.